A single sample is the source of the 14 T cell receptor beta chains below, sequenced in a study of blood T cell repertoires in COVID-19. Measured with immunoSEQ multiplex PCR; TCRdb has only the in-frame clones, and not every one. Here the sample spans 88,000 or so clones, approximately 81% being singletons. Material: peripheral blood. These receptors were obtained from a man aged 55 to 69 with acute or convalescent COVID-19.

The rearrangement joins TRBV7-2 to TRBJ1-2, with D unresolved. CDR3 size: 15 residues. Per germline, CDR1 SGHTA and CDR2 FQGNSA. The V gene lost 0 bases and the J gene lost 1 base, with 9 bases spanning the gap. CDR3 region: CASSLAAGNNYGYTF. As DNA, the CDR3 is TGTGCCAGCAGCTTAGCCGCGGGTAATAACTATGGCTACACCTTC.

The chain couples TRBV5-1 to TRBJ2-5, with 11 bases that match TRBD1. Germline V gene lookup returns CDR1 SGHRS and CDR2 YFSETQ. V lost 4 bases to trimming and J lost 4 bases; unmatched junction nucleotides: 9. The CDR3 is 16 amino acids. CDR3 in amino acids: CASSARDRGRVETQYF. The CDR3 region has the DNA TGCGCCAGCAGCGCTCGGGACAGGGGGAGAGTAGAGACCCAGTACTTC.

This clone is labeled medium-sized. DNA of the CDR3: TGTGCCAGCTCACCCCTAGGGGATCCCACAGATACGCAGTATTTT. Translating gives CASSPLGDPTDTQYF. V gene TRBV18 combines with J gene TRBJ2-3; D possibly corresponds to TRBD1 (5 bases). The CDR3 consists of 15 residues. Trimming pared 3 bases from V and 2 bases from J, leaving 12 bases between. The germline V gene encodes CDR1 KGHSH and CDR2 LQKENI. The complete variable domain, with remaining parts taken from reference TRBV18 and TRBJ2-3, reads NAGVMQNPRHLVRRRGQEARLRCSPMKGHSHVYWYRQLPEEGLKFMVYLQKENIIDESGMPKERFSAEFPKEGPSILRIQQVVRGDSAAYFCASSPLGDPTDTQYFGPGTRLTVL.

V gene TRBV7-9 combines with J gene TRBJ1-3, with TRBD1 matching over 7 bases. With 2 bases clipped from V and 2 bases from J, the junction kept 0 bases outside the gene matches. From germline, CDR1 is SEHNR and CDR2 FQNEAQ (reference sequence). The CDR3 totals 14 residues. The CDR3 sequence: CASSLQGAGNTIYF. CDR3 nucleotides: TGTGCCAGCAGCTTACAGGGGGCTGGAAACACCATATATTTT.

This chain connects TRBV27 to TRBJ1-5; D is ambiguous. CDR1 MNHEY and CDR2 SMNVEV come from the germline V gene (reference sequence). The CDR3 is made up of 18 amino acids. V was clipped by 0 bases and J by 6 bases, with 21 bases between them. The CDR3 reads CASSLSTHPSRASQPQHF. For the CDR3, the DNA is TGTGCCAGCAGTTTATCAACCCATCCTTCACGAGCGAGTCAGCCCCAGCATTTT.

The DNA of the CDR3 is TGTGCCAGCAGCCAAGTCGCGGGGACGACCTACGAGCAGTACTTC. Protein product: CASSQVAGTTYEQYF. The chain is built from TRBV3-1 (or the pseudogene TRBV3-2) and TRBJ2-7; maybe TRBD2 (6 bases). Between the trimmed V and J ends, which lost 1 base and 2 bases, there was a span of 12 bases. Germline-derived CDR1 and CDR2 are LGHDT and YNNKEL (reference sequence). The CDR3 length is 15 residues.

The rearrangement uses TRBV7-8 and TRBJ1-1; 7 bases are a match to TRBD1. The CDR3 covers 18 residues. The germline CDR1 and CDR2 sequences are SGHVS and FQNEAQ. Germline trimming cut 4 bases from V and 1 base from J; bases unmatched to any gene: 15. The CDR3 DNA sequence: TGTGCCAGCAGCTGGGGTTACAGGGGCTCGAGACAGAACACTGAAGCTTTCTTT. Its protein product is CASSWGYRGSRQNTEAFF.

The gene calls are TRBV9 and TRBJ2-3, with 8 positions matching TRBD2. The CDR3 totals 16 residues. The ends lost 0 bases at V and 2 bases at J; junction bases unmatched: 5. The germline CDR1 and CDR2 sequences are SGDLS and YYNGEE. CDR3 nucleotides: TGTGCCAGCAGCGTAGACGGGAGGGCTGTCACAGATACGCAGTATTTT. This translates into CASSVDGRAVTDTQYF.

This clone appeared once. This chain joins TRBV11-2 and TRBJ2-1, with TRBD2 matching over 10 bases. With 3 bases clipped from V and 7 bases from J, the junction kept 6 bases outside the gene matches. Germline CDR1 reads SGHAT; CDR2 reads FQNNGV. The CDR3 runs to 15 residues. The CDR3 DNA follows: TGTGCCAGCAGCTTGAAGGGACTAGCGTTGAATGAGCAGTTCTTC. Amino acids: CASSLKGLALNEQFF.

CDR3 DNA sequence: TGTGCCAGCAGCCCTAGAGCCGTACAGGGGGGGAGCCCCGGGGAGCTGTTTTTT. Its protein is CASSPRAVQGGSPGELFF. The chain employs TRBV7-3 and TRBJ2-2; a possible D gene is TRBD1 (8 bases). Trimming removed 5 bases at V and 6 bases at J, with 25 bases between. CDR1 is SGHTA and CDR2 is FQGTGA in the germline V gene. The CDR3 sequence is 18 residues long.

The chain links TRBV4-1 to TRBJ2-1, with D possibly being TRBD2 (7 bases). Germline V gene sequence: CDR1 MGHRA, CDR2 YSYEKL. This CDR3 region has 19 residues. Trimming cost V 0 bases and J 0 bases, with 18 bases left between them. The CDR3 DNA reads as TGCGCCAGCAGCCAAGAATTCGGGACTACAGGGTCCTCCTACAATGAGCAGTTCTTC. It encodes CASSQEFGTTGSSYNEQFF.

The chain recombines TRBV18 with TRBJ2-7, with 8 bases lining up with TRBD1. The CDR3 extends over 15 amino acids. CDR1 is KGHSH and CDR2 is LQKENI in the germline V gene. Trimming at V came to 3 bases and at J to 0 bases, leaving 4 bases not matched to a gene. In DNA form, the CDR3 reads TGTGCCAGCTCACCGTACGGGACAGGCTCCTACGAGCAGTACTTC. It encodes CASSPYGTGSYEQYF.

The V and J genes are TRBV19 and TRBJ1-1, with D hard to call. The V gene lost 3 bases and the J gene lost 3 bases, with 8 bases spanning the gap. Germline V gives CDR1 LNHDA, CDR2 SQIVND (reference sequence). The length of the CDR3 is 13 residues. The chain's CDR3 is CASSINRDTEAFF. CDR3 nucleotides: TGTGCCAGTAGTATCAACAGAGACACTGAAGCTTTCTTT.

The chain carries TRBV11-3 and TRBJ2-3; TRBD2 might be the D (7 bases). The CDR3 runs to 16 residues. Germline CDR1 and CDR2: SGHNT and YENEEA. Deletions cut 1 base from V and 8 bases from J, with 19 bases between. CDR3 DNA: TGTGCCAGCAGCTTAGGGGCCTCGGCGGGGGCGGGTACGCAGTATTTT. Amino acid sequence: CASSLGASAGAGTQYF.